What follows are 27 T cell receptor beta chains derived from one specimen sequenced in a study of T cell responses to AZD1222 COVID-19 vaccine. The repertoire was sequenced with immunoSEQ multiplex PCR; TCRdb's copy has only in-frame clones and lacks some. The sample comprises 100,000 or so clones, 82% of which are singletons, and approximately 5.1% rests with the top ten. The material was peripheral blood, obtained on day 0 of AZD1222 vaccination. Receptors originate from an adult in good health.

As for this clone: The identical CDR3 is also encoded by other nucleotide sequences in the sample. This chain joins TRBV4-3 and TRBJ2-2, with TRBD2 matching 7 bases. Germline CDR1 LGHNA, CDR2 YSLEER. J was trimmed by 4 bases and V by 1 base; bases with no gene match: 3. This CDR3 has 15 amino acids. CDR3 nucleotide sequence: TGCGCCAGCAGCCAAGGACTAGCTCTCACCGGGGAGCTGTTTTTT. This sequence encodes CASSQGLALTGELFF.

The chain links TRBV4-2 to TRBJ1-2; D may be TRBD1 (6 bases). This CDR3 has 14 amino acids. Trimming took off 1 base at V and 1 base at J, with 7 bases between the two ends. CDR1 is LGHNA, CDR2 YNFKEQ, per germline. The CDR3 sequence: CASSQGQVNYGYTF. The CDR3 coding sequence is TGTGCCAGCAGCCAAGGACAGGTTAACTATGGCTACACCTTC.

The chain recombines TRBV6-5 with TRBJ1-3; no clear D gene. This CDR3 spans 14 amino acids. The V gene lost 0 bases and the J gene lost 2 bases, with 5 bases spanning the gap. Germline-derived CDR1 and CDR2 are MNHEY and SVGAGI. The CDR3 loop reads CASSYSIPGNTIYF. CDR3 DNA: TGTGCCAGCAGTTACTCGATTCCTGGAAACACCATATATTTT.

The chain uses TRBV10-2 and TRBJ2-1, with TRBD2 identical over 7 bases. CDR3 length: 11 residues. V shed 5 bases and J 11 bases; nucleotides not matched to a gene: 3. Germline CDR1 WSHSY, CDR2 SAAADI. The CDR3 region is CASSTSVQQFF. The CDR3 nucleotides read TGCGCCAGCAGTACTAGCGTGCAGCAGTTCTTC.

The rearrangement links TRBV5-1 to TRBJ1-1; D gene uncertain. The CDR3 consists of 15 residues. The germline V and J ends were trimmed by 2 bases and 1 base, with 12 bases remaining between them. Germline V lookup: CDR1 SGHRS, CDR2 YFSETQ. DNA for the CDR3: TGCGCCAGCAGCTTAATGGGCACAGCGAACACTGAAGCTTTCTTT. It is translated as CASSLMGTANTEAFF.

This clone has just a few counts. This rearrangement joins TRBV5-4 to TRBJ2-1; 15 bases map to TRBD2. CDR1 is SGHNT, CDR2 YYREEE, per germline (reference sequence). The CDR3 loop spans 19 amino acids. Losses at the gene ends were 4 bases for V and 0 bases for J; bases not matched to a gene: 8. The CDR3 region has the DNA TGTGCCAGCAGCGACGAAGGACTAGCGGGGGGGATCTCCTACAATGAGCAGTTCTTC. Residues: CASSDEGLAGGISYNEQFF.

The genes are TRBV6-5 and TRBJ1-2; weak D call: TRBD1 (5 bases). The germline gives CDR1 MNHEY, CDR2 SVGAGI. The ends were cut back, 6 bases at V and 4 bases at J, with 15 bases in the middle. This CDR3 has 14 residues. The CDR3 is CASSAGRGIYGYTF. CDR3 nucleotides: TGTGCCAGCAGCGCGGGACGGGGAATCTATGGCTACACCTTC.

V usage is TRBV19 and J usage is TRBJ2-3; D gene uncertain. Germline CDR1 reads LNHDA; CDR2 reads SQIVND (reference sequence). The ends were cut back, 3 bases at V and 4 bases at J, with 8 bases in the middle. The CDR3 runs 13 residues. Written as DNA, the CDR3 is TGTGCCAGTAGTATCGGTTTTGCAGATACGCAGTATTTT. Translated, it gives CASSIGFADTQYF.

This chain joins TRBV10-3 and TRBJ2-3; D is uncertain. V gave up 10 bases and J gave up 4 bases, with 12 bases separating them. CDR3 length equals 12 residues. Germline-derived CDR1 and CDR2 are ENHRY and SYGVKD. CDR3 coding DNA: TGTGCCAGCGGTAGGAGCGCAGATACGCAGTATTTT. Protein: CASGRSADTQYF.

The gene calls are TRBV7-8 and TRBJ1-1, with D uncertain. The V gene lost 2 bases and the J gene lost 5 bases, with 18 bases spanning the gap. In germline, CDR1 is SGHVS, CDR2 FQNEAQ. The CDR3 contains 16 residues. The CDR3 spells CASSLQPTGFGTEAFF. In DNA form, the CDR3 reads TGTGCCAGCAGCTTACAACCGACGGGATTTGGGACTGAAGCTTTCTTT.

The V gene is TRBV19, the J gene TRBJ2-7; D gene unclear. The CDR3 contains 13 residues. The V and J ends lost 1 base and 4 bases respectively, with 8 bases between them. Per germline, CDR1 LNHDA and CDR2 SQIVND (reference sequence). Here the CDR3 DNA reads TGTGCCAGTAGTATAGTCCCTGGTTACGAGCAGTACTTC. Protein: CASSIVPGYEQYF.

This clone was counted once. The V gene is TRBV6-4, the J gene TRBJ1-1; D gene uncertain. The V gene lost 6 bases and the J gene lost 1 base, with 9 bases spanning the gap. CDR1 is MRHNA, CDR2 SNTAGT, per germline. The CDR3 runs to 13 residues. The CDR3 sequence is CASSREANTEAFF. In nucleotides, the CDR3 is TGTGCCAGCAGCCGGGAGGCGAACACTGAAGCTTTCTTT.

This clone was seen more than once but under ten times. The rearrangement joins TRBV5-6 to TRBJ1-1; D is possibly TRBD1 (6 bases). The CDR3 spans 15 residues. Deletions cut 4 bases from V and 3 bases from J, with 16 bases between. The germline gives CDR1 SGHDT, CDR2 YYEEEE. CDR3 sequence: CASSRPGQGHTEAFF. The CDR3 DNA reads TGTGCCAGCAGCCGCCCCGGGCAGGGGCACACTGAAGCTTTCTTT.

This clone turned up a few times. The chain recombines TRBV2 with TRBJ2-2, with D maybe TRBD2 (5 bases). CDR1 and CDR2 from the germline V gene are SNHLY and FYNNEI. V lost 6 bases to trimming and J lost 6 bases, with 5 bases between them. This CDR3 has 11 residues. In DNA, the CDR3 is TGTGCCAGCAGGGAGGCCGGGGAGCTGTTTTTT. It translates to CASREAGELFF.

This rearrangement joins TRBV9 to TRBJ2-3; either TRBD1 or TRBD2 may fit D (5 bases each). The CDR3 spans 13 residues. Germline V gene data show CDR1 as SGDLS and CDR2 as YYNGEE. V was cut by 2 bases and J by 1 base, with 5 bases left in between. CDR3 sequence: CASSVGGTDTQYF. CDR3 in DNA: TGTGCCAGCAGCGTGGGGGGCACAGATACGCAGTATTTT.

This chain's CDR3 is CATSGQGGSEKLFF. The CDR3 DNA follows: TGTGCCACCAGCGGACAGGGGGGGAGTGAAAAACTGTTTTTT. The chain has TRBV15 and TRBJ1-4; TRBD1 matches 10 bases. The germline V gene encodes CDR1 LNHNV and CDR2 YYDKDF (reference sequence). The length of the CDR3 is 14 residues. Losses at the gene ends were 5 bases for V and 7 bases for J; bases not matched to a gene: 4.

As to this clone: Being one base from a much bigger clone, this may be a read error. The rearrangement uses TRBV7-2 and TRBJ1-4; no clear D. CDR1 and CDR2 (germline): SGHTA, FQGNSA. This CDR3 spans 14 amino acids. Trimming left V 2 bases short and J 2 bases short, with 6 bases between. CDR3 DNA: TGTGCCAGCAGCTTAAGCAGGACTAATGAAAAACTGTTTTTT. This gives the protein CASSLSRTNEKLFF. Drawing the rest from reference TRBV7-2 and TRBJ1-4, the complete variable domain is GAGVSQSPSNKVTEKGKDVELRCDPISGHTALYWYRQSLGQGLEFLIYFQGNSAPDKSGLPSDRFSAERTGGSVSTLTIQRTQQEDSAVYLCASSLSRTNEKLFFGSGTQLSVL.

Comment on this clone: Within the sample, other DNA sequences also encode this same CDR3. The chain recombines TRBV6-2 or TRBV6-3 with TRBJ1-2; D not resolved. Between the trimmed V and J ends, which lost 1 base and 4 bases, there was a span of 10 bases. The CDR3 is 14 amino acids. CDR1 MNHEY and CDR2 SVGEGT come from the germline V gene. The CDR3 reads CASSYFRRAYGYTF. CDR3 DNA: TGTGCCAGCAGTTACTTCAGGAGGGCCTATGGCTACACCTTC.

The chain carries TRBV6-2 or TRBV6-3 and TRBJ2-7; 10 bases match TRBD2. CDR1 and CDR2 (germline): MNHEY, SVGEGT. V lost 5 bases and J lost 9; bases outside the gene matches: 16. CDR3 length equals 16 residues. CDR3: CASSPFGTSVISGQYF. CDR3 nucleotide sequence: TGTGCCAGCAGTCCCTTCGGGACTAGCGTTATCTCGGGGCAGTACTTC.

The V and J genes are TRBV6-2 or TRBV6-3 and TRBJ1-1; D unclear. The CDR3 is made up of 13 amino acids. Germline CDR1 reads MNHEY; CDR2 reads SVGEGT. The V gene lost 2 bases and the J gene lost 5 bases, with 9 bases spanning the gap. The CDR3 DNA sequence: TGTGCCAGCAGTTACGAGCGGGCGACTGAAGCTTTCTTT. Its protein product is CASSYERATEAFF.

The gene calls are TRBV5-1 and TRBJ1-6; D not resolved. The CDR3 has 13 residues. V gave up 0 bases and J gave up 6 bases, with 4 bases separating them. The germline gives CDR1 SGHRS, CDR2 YFSETQ. CDR3 amino acids: CASSLEANSPLHF. In DNA, the CDR3 is TGCGCCAGCAGCTTGGAGGCTAATTCACCCCTCCACTTT.

Here the CDR3 DNA reads TGTGCCAGCAGTGAGGGGACAGCCCGTCAGCCCCAGCATTTT. Its translation: CASSEGTARQPQHF. The gene calls are TRBV6-1 and TRBJ1-5; TRBD1 aligns across 7 bases. J lost 6 bases, V lost 3 bases, and 5 bases had no gene match. Germline lookup yields CDR1 MNHNS and CDR2 SASEGT. The CDR3 is made up of 14 amino acids.

This clone was observed a single time. The germline gene is not matched at one end of the junction; a read error may be the cause. The V and J genes are TRBV7-2 and TRBJ1-1, with a tentative D call TRBD1 (5 bases). The CDR3 is 16 residues long. Germline CDR1 is SGHTA and CDR2 is FQGNSA. CDR3 amino acids: CAGSSRGGKGNTEAFF. CDR3 bases: TGTGCCGGCAGCTCGCGTGGGGGGAAGGGAAACACTGAAGCTTTCTTT. The complete variable domain, with remaining parts taken from reference TRBV7-2 and TRBJ1-1, reads GAGVSQSPSNKVTEKGKDVELRCDPISGHTALYWYRQSLGQGLEFLIYFQGNSAPDKSGLPSDRFSAERTGGSVSTLTIQRTQQEDSAVYLCAGSSRGGKGNTEAFFGQGTRLTVV.

The chain couples TRBV20-1 to TRBJ2-3; tentative D call: TRBD2 (6 bases). CDR1 is DFQATT and CDR2 is SNEGSKA in the germline V gene (reference sequence). The CDR3 runs to 15 residues. Trimming stripped 3 bases from V and 0 bases from J, with 13 bases between. CDR3: CSASLRAGSTDTQYF. CDR3 sequence (DNA): TGCAGTGCTAGTCTTCGGGCGGGGAGCACAGATACGCAGTATTTT.

This clone was detected only a few times. The rearrangement uses TRBV5-5 and TRBJ1-1; no clear D gene. The V gene's germline CDR1 is SGHKS and CDR2 YYEKEE (reference sequence). V was cut by 4 bases and J by 5 bases, with 12 bases left in between. CDR3 length equals 13 residues. CDR3 region: CASSMNSWTEAFF. The CDR3 DNA reads TGTGCCAGCAGCATGAACAGCTGGACTGAAGCTTTCTTT. The full variable domain, with the rest looked up from reference TRBV5-5 and TRBJ1-1, is DAGVTQSPTHLIKTRGQQVTLRCSPISGHKSVSWYQQVLGQGPQFIFQYYEKEERGRGNFPDRFSARQFPNYSSELNVNALLLGDSALYLCASSMNSWTEAFFGQGTRLTVV.

The chain's CDR3 is CASSLGLGGPEAFF. DNA for the CDR3: TGTGCCAGCAGCTTAGGTCTGGGAGGCCCTGAAGCTTTCTTT. The chain uses TRBV11-2 and TRBJ1-1; D not certain. The CDR3 contains 14 residues. The V and J ends lost 1 base and 6 bases respectively, with 12 bases between them. Looked up from germline, CDR1 is SGHAT and CDR2 is FQNNGV.

This clone was seen a handful of times. This rearrangement joins TRBV6-5 to TRBJ1-1, with 8 bases aligning to TRBD1. Germline assignment: CDR1 MNHEY and CDR2 SVGAGI. The ends lost 5 bases at V and 5 bases at J; junction bases unmatched: 7. This CDR3 has 14 residues. In DNA, the CDR3 is TGTGCCAGCAGTCGACAGGGGCGGCGAACTGAAGCTTTCTTT. Translating it yields CASSRQGRRTEAFF.